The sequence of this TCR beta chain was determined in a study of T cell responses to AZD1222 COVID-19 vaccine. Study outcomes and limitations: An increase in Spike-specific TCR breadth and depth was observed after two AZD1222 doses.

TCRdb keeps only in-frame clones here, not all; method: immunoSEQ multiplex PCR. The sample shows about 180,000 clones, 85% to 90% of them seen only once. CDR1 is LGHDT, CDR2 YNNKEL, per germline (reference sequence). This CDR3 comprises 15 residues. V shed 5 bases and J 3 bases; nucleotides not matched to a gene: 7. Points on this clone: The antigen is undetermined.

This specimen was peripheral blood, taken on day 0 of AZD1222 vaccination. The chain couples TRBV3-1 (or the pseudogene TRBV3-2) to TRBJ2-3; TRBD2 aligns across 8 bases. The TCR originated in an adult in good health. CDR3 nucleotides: TGTGCCAGCAGCATGCGGGGGGCTGGGACAGATACGCAGTATTTT. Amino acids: CASSMRGAGTDTQYF.